Following are 30 T cell receptor beta chains from one sample sequenced in a study of cytomegalovirus exposure and HLA in healthy donors. The PCR used 60 Vbeta and 13 Jbeta primers. Clones were read by immunoSEQ multiplex PCR, and TCRdb kept only the in-frame ones, dropping some. The sample has fewer than 200,000 clones, almost 75% seen once; the top ten hold roughly 5.4%. The sequencing input was PBMCs. The origin of the receptors is a woman under 30 in good health and CMV-seropositive.

This chain connects TRBV6-5 to TRBJ2-7, with no clear D. The V gene lost 6 bases and the J gene lost 2 bases, with 11 bases spanning the gap. The germline V gene has CDR1 MNHEY and CDR2 SVGAGI. The length of the CDR3 is 13 residues. The CDR3: CASSLPGAYEQYF. CDR3 bases: TGTGCCAGCAGCTTACCCGGAGCCTACGAGCAGTACTTC.

This chain joins TRBV4-2 and TRBJ2-7; the match to TRBD2 covers 8 bases. Germline V gene lookup returns CDR1 LGHNA and CDR2 YNFKEQ. V lost 0 bases, J lost 2 bases, and 3 bases stayed unmatched. This CDR3 spans 15 amino acids. The CDR3 DNA is TGTGCCAGCAGCCAAGAAATAGCGGGGCCCTACGAGCAGTACTTC. Translated: CASSQEIAGPYEQYF.

This chain's CDR3 is CASSSWGGGDTQYF. For the CDR3, the DNA is TGTGCCAGCAGCTCCTGGGGGGGAGGAGATACGCAGTATTTT. The genes are TRBV11-2 and TRBJ2-3; 7 positions match TRBD2. Trimming cost V 4 bases and J 5 bases; bases outside gene matches: 6. CDR1 and CDR2 from the germline V gene are SGHAT and FQNNGV. The CDR3 loop spans 14 amino acids.

The V and J genes are TRBV2 and TRBJ2-5; TRBD2 is a possible D gene (7 bases). This CDR3 region has 16 residues. The germline V gene encodes CDR1 SNHLY and CDR2 FYNNEI. The germline V and J ends were trimmed by 4 bases and 4 bases, with 19 bases remaining between them. CDR3 DNA: TGTGCCAGCAGTGGGACCTTAGGGGGGGGCGGAGAGACCCAGTACTTC. As protein: CASSGTLGGGGETQYF.

The J gene is TRBJ2-3, the V gene TRBV29-1; 9 nucleotides match TRBD2. The CDR3 extends over 14 amino acids. Germline V gene lookup returns CDR1 SQVTM and CDR2 ANQGSEA. V gave up 5 bases and J gave up 6 bases; unmatched junction bases: 9. The CDR3 protein is CSVSPAGGRDTQYF. The CDR3 nucleotides are TGCAGCGTTTCCCCAGCGGGGGGAAGGGATACGCAGTATTTT.

This clone has more than one count but fewer than ten. The chain links TRBV13 to TRBJ2-1; D is possibly TRBD2 (6 bases). The CDR3 has 16 residues. The germline gives CDR1 PRHDT, CDR2 FYEKMQ (reference sequence). V lost 5 bases, J lost 4 bases, and 18 bases lay in between. CDR3 in amino acids: CASSPRTVAAYNEQFF. The DNA of the CDR3 is TGTGCCAGCAGCCCCCGAACGGTAGCGGCATACAATGAGCAGTTCTTC.

Here the CDR3 reads CAWGSGQGINQPQHF. DNA of the CDR3: TGTGCCTGGGGAAGCGGACAGGGGATCAATCAGCCCCAGCATTTT. The V and J genes are TRBV30 and TRBJ1-5; 9 nucleotides align to TRBD1. Germline V gene data show CDR1 as GTSNPN and CDR2 as SVGIG (reference sequence). The V and J ends lost 5 bases and 3 bases, in that order; junction bases with no gene match: 8. The CDR3 has 15 residues.

This rearrangement joins TRBV4-1 to TRBJ2-3; 10 positions match TRBD2. The CDR3 spans 16 residues. Germline trimming cut 0 bases from V and 3 bases from J; bases unmatched to any gene: 3. CDR1 and CDR2 (germline): MGHRA, YSYEKL. The DNA of the CDR3 is TGCGCCAGCAGCCAAGACGGACTAGCGGATACAGATACGCAGTATTTT. It specifies CASSQDGLADTDTQYF.

This clone has only a few counts. Here the CDR3 DNA reads TGTGCCAGCAGCATAGGACAGGGTGCTCACGAGCAGTACTTC. Its protein product is CASSIGQGAHEQYF. This rearrangement joins TRBV7-9 to TRBJ2-7, with 8 positions matching TRBD1. Germline CDR1 is SEHNR and CDR2 is FQNEAQ (reference sequence). After removal of 5 bases from V and 5 bases from J, the junction contained 8 bases not matched to a gene. This CDR3 is 14 amino acids long.

This clone was counted only a few times. V and J are TRBV5-5 and TRBJ1-5, with 9 bases identical to TRBD1. This CDR3 comprises 18 residues. Germline CDR1 is SGHKS and CDR2 is YYEKEE (reference sequence). Trimming took 1 base from V and 3 from J; bases not matched to a gene: 11. CDR3 protein: CASSLLPPGQGFNQPQHF. CDR3 bases: TGTGCCAGCAGCTTGCTCCCGCCGGGACAGGGTTTCAATCAGCCCCAGCATTTT.

The V gene is TRBV5-1, the J gene TRBJ1-6, with TRBD1 identical over 8 bases. J lost 10 bases, V lost 0 bases, and 12 bases had no gene match. Germline-derived CDR1 and CDR2 are SGHRS and YFSETQ. This CDR3 is built from 17 residues. The CDR3 here is CASSLGIGGQGRSPLHF. The DNA for the CDR3 is TGCGCCAGCAGCTTGGGGATTGGTGGACAGGGACGATCACCCCTCCACTTT.

The V and J genes are TRBV11-2 and TRBJ2-7; D possibly corresponds to TRBD2 (6 bases). The length of the CDR3 is 14 residues. The germline V and J ends were trimmed by 4 bases and 4 bases, with 14 bases remaining between them. Germline V gene sequence: CDR1 SGHAT, CDR2 FQNNGV. The CDR3, as DNA: TGTGCCAGCAGCTCCTGGGACTCGCCATACGAGCAGTACTTC. This translates into CASSSWDSPYEQYF.

The J gene is TRBJ1-1, the V gene TRBV30; 7 bases match TRBD1. Germline lookup yields CDR1 GTSNPN and CDR2 SVGIG (reference sequence). V lost 3 bases, J lost 0 bases, and 4 bases stayed unmatched. This CDR3 is built from 14 residues. CDR3 loop: CAWSWGQMNTEAFF. For the CDR3, the DNA is TGTGCCTGGAGCTGGGGACAGATGAACACTGAAGCTTTCTTT.

The rearrangement links TRBV28 to TRBJ1-5; possible D gene TRBD1, 6 bases. Germline CDR1 MDHEN, CDR2 SYDVKM. This CDR3 has 16 amino acids. Deletions cut 6 bases from V and 4 bases from J, with 19 bases between. CDR3 region: CASRAYRETYNQPQHF. CDR3 coding DNA: TGTGCCAGCAGAGCATACAGGGAAACGTATAATCAGCCCCAGCATTTT.

The chain links TRBV7-9 to TRBJ2-1; possibly TRBD2 for D (5 bases). V lost 3 bases and J lost 2, with 17 bases in between. The CDR3 covers 17 residues. Germline V gene data show CDR1 as SEHNR and CDR2 as FQNEAQ (reference sequence). CDR3 DNA sequence: TGTGCCAGCAGCTTCGGACTCTCCCTGGGTACCTACAATGAGCAGTTCTTC. Its protein is CASSFGLSLGTYNEQFF.

V gene TRBV4-1 combines with J gene TRBJ1-1; 10 nucleotides align to TRBD1. Germline trimming cut 4 bases from V and 3 bases from J; bases unmatched to any gene: 5. The CDR3 spans 15 residues. Germline CDR1 is MGHRA and CDR2 is YSYEKL. CDR3 in amino acids: CASSPGGTGDTEAFF. The CDR3 coding sequence is TGCGCCAGCAGCCCCGGGGGGACAGGGGACACTGAAGCTTTCTTT.

This clone was detected once. V gene TRBV19 combines with J gene TRBJ1-2; D perhaps matches TRBD1 (5 bases). The ends were cut back, 3 bases at V and 8 bases at J, with 16 bases in the middle. The CDR3 has 14 amino acids. CDR1 is LNHDA, CDR2 SQIVND, per germline (reference sequence). As DNA, the CDR3 is TGTGCCAGTAGTATCGTCAGGGAATCTGGAGGCTACACCTTC. Encoded protein: CASSIVRESGGYTF. The complete variable domain, with remaining parts taken from reference TRBV19 and TRBJ1-2, reads DGGITQSPKYLFRKEGQNVTLSCEQNLNHDAMYWYRQDPGQGLRLIYYSQIVNDFQKGDIAEGYSVSREKKESFPLTVTSAQKNPTAFYLCASSIVRESGGYTFGSGTRLTVV.

The chain joins TRBV4-2 to TRBJ2-7, with TRBD2 identical over 8 bases. Trimming cost V 1 base and J 3 bases; bases outside gene matches: 11. CDR1 and CDR2 from the germline V gene are LGHNA and YNFKEQ. This CDR3 is built from 17 residues. The CDR3 DNA follows: TGTGCCAGCAGCCAAGGTGGGACGGGGGGGCTGTACTACGAGCAGTACTTC. Translating it yields CASSQGGTGGLYYEQYF.

The J gene is TRBJ1-2, the V gene TRBV5-1, with D maybe TRBD1 (6 bases). The germline V and J ends were trimmed by 0 bases and 10 bases, with 31 bases remaining between them. The germline gives CDR1 SGHRS, CDR2 YFSETQ. The CDR3 consists of 19 residues. The CDR3 reads CASSLGTAGGAELVGSYTF. CDR3 bases: TGCGCCAGCAGCTTGGGGACCGCTGGGGGCGCCGAGCTGGTGGGTTCCTACACCTTC.

In this sample, this clone turned up a few times. This chain links TRBV5-1 with TRBJ2-7; TRBD2 agrees at 8 bases. From germline, CDR1 is SGHRS and CDR2 YFSETQ. V lost 4 bases and J lost 3; bases outside the gene matches: 6. The CDR3 is 14 residues long. The CDR3 is CASSPGGVGYEQYF. DNA of the CDR3: TGCGCCAGCAGCCCGGGGGGGGTTGGCTACGAGCAGTACTTC.

The V call is TRBV28, the J call TRBJ2-1; 12 bases are a match to TRBD1. The CDR3 is made up of 14 amino acids. With V trimmed by 3 bases and J by 8 bases, 2 bases remained unmatched. CDR1 MDHEN and CDR2 SYDVKM come from the germline V gene. DNA of the CDR3: TGTGCCAGCAGTTTGGGACAGGGGGCTCATGAGCAGTTCTTC. Protein sequence: CASSLGQGAHEQFF.

This chain links TRBV25-1 with TRBJ2-2, with D maybe TRBD2 (7 bases). The CDR3 covers 14 residues. Deletions cut 3 bases from V and 6 bases from J, with 11 bases between. CDR1 MGHDK and CDR2 SYGVNS come from the germline V gene. The CDR3 here is CASSDWGGSGELFF. The CDR3 DNA is TGTGCCAGCAGTGATTGGGGGGGCTCCGGGGAGCTGTTTTTT. Full variable domain (remainder filled in from reference TRBV25-1 and TRBJ2-2): EADIYQTPRYLVIGTGKKITLECSQTMGHDKMYWYQQDPGMELHLIHYSYGVNSTEKGDLSSESTVSRIRTEHFPLTLESARPSHTSQYLCASSDWGGSGELFFGEGSRLTVL.

The genes are TRBV2 and TRBJ1-5; no clear D. The CDR3 consists of 13 residues. The germline V gene has CDR1 SNHLY and CDR2 FYNNEI. Trimming shortened V by 3 bases and J by 8 bases, and 11 bases separated the two germline ends. The CDR3 bases are TGTGCCAGCAGTGATGAGGTCGCCAAGCCCCAGCATTTT. Its protein product is CASSDEVAKPQHF.

Comments on this clone: A junction boundary mismatches the germline segment, possibly from a read error. V and J are TRBV7-9 and TRBJ1-4, with no clear D. The CDR3 is made up of 12 amino acids. Germline V gene sequence: CDR1 SEHNR, CDR2 FQNEAQ (reference sequence). The CDR3 sequence: CSSSLVSEKLFF. The CDR3 DNA reads TGTTCCAGCAGCTTAGTGAGTGAAAAACTGTTTTTT.

V and J are TRBV4-1 and TRBJ1-6, with D maybe TRBD1 (5 bases). CDR1 is MGHRA and CDR2 is YSYEKL in the germline V gene. The V end was cut by 3 bases, the J end by 4 bases, with 10 bases between. The CDR3 is made up of 15 amino acids. CDR3 in DNA: TGCGCCAGCAGCCAGAAAGGGGTTTATAATTCACCCCTCCACTTT. Translating gives CASSQKGVYNSPLHF.

This clone has more than one count but fewer than ten. The chain joins TRBV14 to TRBJ2-7, with 7 bases fitting TRBD1. The CDR3 runs 13 residues. V shed 2 bases, J shed 2 bases, and the junction held 0 bases outside the gene matches. Germline V gene data show CDR1 as SGHDN and CDR2 as FVKESK. CDR3 protein: CASSQRGPYEQYF. The CDR3 bases are TGTGCCAGCAGCCAAAGGGGGCCCTACGAGCAGTACTTC.

The chain combines TRBV9 with TRBJ1-2, with no clear D. The CDR3 is 14 amino acids. Germline V CDR1 and CDR2: SGDLS, YYNGEE. The V and J ends lost 3 bases and 2 bases respectively, with 11 bases between them. As DNA, the CDR3 is TGTGCCAGCAGCGCCGACTCACCAAACTATGGCTACACCTTC. It translates to CASSADSPNYGYTF.

This clone was detected only a few times. This chain joins TRBV7-9 and TRBJ2-3; D gene unclear. Trimming took 1 base from V and 11 from J, leaving 13 bases between them. This CDR3 spans 13 amino acids. Per germline, CDR1 SEHNR and CDR2 FQNEAQ (reference sequence). CDR3 protein: CASSLVRPALQYF. Written as DNA, the CDR3 is TGTGCCAGCAGCTTAGTTCGTCCCGCACTGCAGTATTTT. The whole variable domain, remainder taken from reference TRBV7-9 and TRBJ2-3, is DTGVSQNPRHKITKRGQNVTFRCDPISEHNRLYWYRQTLGQGPEFLTYFQNEAQLEKSRLLSDRFSAERPKGSFSTLEIQRTEQGDSAMYLCASSLVRPALQYFGPGTRLTVL.

This chain joins TRBV10-3 and TRBJ2-5; 7 bases map to TRBD1. The assigned J gene may be wrong: the sequence end matches TRBJ2-7 better. There are 16 residues in the CDR3. Germline V gene sequence: CDR1 ENHRY, CDR2 SYGVKD. CDR3 DNA: TGTGCCATCAGTGAGTCAAGGGTGACAGGGTCCTACGAGCAGTACTTC. It encodes CAISESRVTGSYEQYF.

The CDR3 spells CASSLAYEAFF. The CDR3, as DNA: TGTGCCAGCTCCCTCGCCTATGAAGCTTTCTTT. The chain has TRBV7-2 and TRBJ1-1, with D uncertain. The CDR3 is 11 residues long. Trimming removed 8 bases from V and 7 bases from J, with 11 bases in between. CDR1 is SGHTA and CDR2 is FQGNSA in the germline V gene.